This entry lists 27 T cell receptor beta chains sequenced from one sample in a study of blood T cell repertoires in COVID-19. The data were produced by immunoSEQ multiplex PCR, yet TCRdb's version contains in-frame clones alone and is incomplete. The table shows approximately 300,000 clones, with 90% occurring only once. Specimen: PBMCs or T cells enriched from blood (not recorded which). The receptors originated from a man in his sixties who had recovered from COVID-19.

The rearrangement uses TRBV12-5 and TRBJ1-5; D remains unclear. This CDR3 is 13 amino acids long. Germline V gene data show CDR1 as LGHNT and CDR2 as FRNRAP. The V gene lost 1 base and the J gene lost 7 bases, with 8 bases spanning the gap. CDR3 DNA: TGTGCTAGTGGTTTGGGGGCTGGACAGCCCCAGCATTTT. This encodes CASGLGAGQPQHF.

The chain employs TRBV5-1 and TRBJ2-5; 15 nucleotides agree with TRBD2. Looked up from germline, CDR1 is SGHRS and CDR2 is YFSETQ. Trimming took 0 bases from V and 1 from J; bases not matched to a gene: 4. The CDR3 spans 18 residues. CDR3 in amino acids: CASSLEGLAGGFQETQYF. The CDR3 DNA follows: TGCGCCAGCAGCTTGGAGGGACTAGCGGGAGGTTTCCAAGAGACCCAGTACTTC.

The chain links TRBV11-1 to TRBJ1-5, with D hard to call. Germline lookup yields CDR1 SGHAT and CDR2 FQDESV (reference sequence). Trimming stripped 4 bases from V and 9 bases from J, with 10 bases between. The CDR3 has 12 amino acids. The CDR3 protein is CASSSASGPQHF. The CDR3 DNA reads as TGTGCCAGCAGCTCCGCGTCGGGGCCCCAGCATTTT.

The rearrangement uses TRBV27 and TRBJ2-3, with D perhaps TRBD2 (6 bases). Between the trimmed V and J ends, which lost 6 bases and 1 base, there was a span of 11 bases. Per the germline V gene, CDR1 is MNHEY and CDR2 is SMNVEV (reference sequence). This CDR3 region has 14 residues. CDR3 sequence reads: CASSGRGGTDTQYF. The CDR3 DNA reads TGTGCCAGCAGCGGGAGAGGCGGCACAGATACGCAGTATTTT.

The CDR3 spells CASSRMGDSNQPQHF. Here the CDR3 DNA reads TGTGCCAGCAGTCGAATGGGAGATAGCAATCAGCCCCAGCATTTT. J is TRBJ1-5 and V is TRBV6-2 or TRBV6-3; D gene unclear. V was clipped by 5 bases and J by 0 bases, with 11 bases between them. The CDR3 covers 15 residues. The V gene's germline CDR1 is MNHEY and CDR2 SVGEGT.

The chain uses TRBV18 and TRBJ2-7; TRBD1 matches 8 bases. Germline V gene sequence: CDR1 KGHSH, CDR2 LQKENI. The J segment lost 3 bases and the V segment lost 6 bases, leaving 19 bases of the junction unmatched. This CDR3 comprises 18 residues. Written as DNA, the CDR3 is TGTGCCAGCTCCCACCTCAAGGACAGGGTTCCTCCCTACTACGAGCAGTACTTC. This codes for CASSHLKDRVPPYYEQYF. Based on the CDR3 plus reference TRBV18 and TRBJ2-7, the full variable domain is NAGVMQNPRHLVRRRGQEARLRCSPMKGHSHVYWYRQLPEEGLKFMVYLQKENIIDESGMPKERFSAEFPKEGPSILRIQQVVRGDSAAYFCASSHLKDRVPPYYEQYFGPGTRLTVT.

The chain uses TRBV19 and TRBJ2-1, with 10 bases lining up with TRBD2. The ends lost 5 bases at V and 6 bases at J; junction bases unmatched: 7. This CDR3 is 15 amino acids long. Germline CDR1 is LNHDA and CDR2 is SQIVND (reference sequence). CDR3 in amino acids: CASSLRLAGGNEQFF. Written as DNA, the CDR3 is TGTGCCAGTAGTCTAAGACTAGCGGGCGGCAATGAGCAGTTCTTC.

As for this clone: This sample includes further DNA sequences coding for the same CDR3. The chain employs TRBV2 and TRBJ1-2, with 7 bases identical to TRBD1. The CDR3 consists of 13 residues. With V trimmed by 3 bases and J by 2 bases, 0 bases remained unmatched. The germline CDR1 and CDR2 sequences are SNHLY and FYNNEI. CDR3 sequence reads: CASSEGQNYGYTF. The CDR3 coding sequence is TGTGCCAGCAGTGAGGGACAGAACTATGGCTACACCTTC.

Regarding this clone: The same CDR3 can be traced to other DNA sequences in this sample. The rearrangement links TRBV3-1 (or the pseudogene TRBV3-2) to TRBJ1-2, with D uncertain. Germline V gene lookup returns CDR1 LGHDT and CDR2 YNNKEL (reference sequence). CDR3 length: 13 amino acids. The V end was cut by 0 bases, the J end by 4 bases, with 6 bases between. CDR3 nucleotides: TGTGCCAGCAGCCAAGACAGGTCCTATGGCTACACCTTC. It is translated as CASSQDRSYGYTF.

The rearrangement links TRBV3-1 (or the pseudogene TRBV3-2) to TRBJ2-1, with 9 bases matching TRBD2. The germline CDR1 and CDR2 sequences are LGHDT and YNNKEL (reference sequence). This CDR3 is 15 amino acids long. J was trimmed by 8 bases and V by 4 bases; bases with no gene match: 9. CDR3 residues: CASSPTGTSTDEQFF. The DNA for the CDR3 is TGTGCCAGCAGCCCCACCGGGACTAGCACAGATGAGCAGTTCTTC.

The chain carries TRBV2 and TRBJ2-7; 12 bases line up with TRBD2. Germline V CDR1 and CDR2: SNHLY, FYNNEI. There are 17 residues in the CDR3. Trimming at V came to 3 bases and at J to 6 bases, leaving 12 bases not matched to a gene. CDR3 bases: TGTGCCAGCAGTGAGAGGCTAGCGGGAGGGATGATCTTCGAGCAGTACTTC. Translating gives CASSERLAGGMIFEQYF.

This clone is a singleton in its sample. The chain links TRBV7-3 to TRBJ2-1; 14 positions agree with TRBD2. The trim removed 8 bases at V and 7 bases at J, leaving 7 bases unmatched. CDR3 size: 15 residues. CDR1 is SGHTA and CDR2 is FQGTGA in the germline V gene. This CDR3 reads CASGLGTSGGNEQFF. The CDR3 DNA sequence: TGTGCCAGCGGCCTCGGGACTAGCGGGGGAAATGAGCAGTTCTTC.

This chain uses TRBV6-5 with TRBJ2-3; TRBD1 matches at 8 bases. J gave up 1 base and V 8 bases, and 5 bases lay outside the gene matches. Germline-derived CDR1 and CDR2 are MNHEY and SVGAGI. The CDR3 contains 14 residues. The DNA for the CDR3 is TGTGCCAGCTTACTGACAGGGGGCACAGATACGCAGTATTTT. Its protein product is CASLLTGGTDTQYF.

V gene TRBV30 combines with J gene TRBJ2-2; 9 nucleotides agree with TRBD2. The junction had 10 bases not matched to a gene; V was cut back by 7 bases and J by 4 bases. This CDR3 is 15 amino acids long. From germline, CDR1 is GTSNPN and CDR2 SVGIG (reference sequence). The chain's CDR3 is CASLRAGGPTGELFF. CDR3 in DNA: TGTGCCTCCCTCCGAGCGGGGGGACCCACCGGGGAGCTGTTTTTT.

The chain is built from TRBV14 and TRBJ1-2, with D possibly matching TRBD1 (6 bases). V was trimmed by 0 bases and J by 5 bases, leaving 16 bases between them. The CDR3 contains 16 residues. Germline loops: CDR1 SGHDN, CDR2 FVKESK. The CDR3 sequence: CASSQDRTATYYGYTF. The CDR3 DNA reads as TGTGCCAGCAGCCAAGATAGGACAGCAACCTATTATGGCTACACCTTC.

The chain combines TRBV7-4 with TRBJ2-1, with D uncertain. Per germline, CDR1 SGHVT and CDR2 SQSDAQ. Trimming removed 1 base from V and 5 bases from J, with 9 bases in between. The CDR3 is 14 amino acids. In DNA form, the CDR3 reads TGTGCCAGCAGCTTAGGCGGCAAAGACAATGAGCAGTTCTTC. Residues: CASSLGGKDNEQFF.

The chain carries TRBV7-9 and TRBJ2-2, with D possibly being TRBD1 (5 bases). The CDR3 covers 19 residues. Trimming left V 3 bases short and J 3 bases short, with 23 bases between. The V gene's germline CDR1 is SEHNR and CDR2 FQNEAQ (reference sequence). The CDR3 loop is CASSFHQGLMVWDTGELFF. CDR3 nucleotides: TGTGCCAGCAGCTTCCACCAGGGCCTGATGGTTTGGGACACCGGGGAGCTGTTTTTT.

The chain has TRBV7-2 and TRBJ2-7, with D perhaps matching TRBD2 (7 bases). The V gene's germline CDR1 is SGHTA and CDR2 FQGNSA. The germline V and J ends were trimmed by 2 bases and 2 bases, with 10 bases remaining between them. This CDR3 has 14 amino acids. CDR3 region: CASSLTGGAYEQYF. For the CDR3, the DNA is TGTGCCAGCAGCTTAACGGGGGGCGCCTACGAGCAGTACTTC. The variable domain in full, with the rest retrieved from reference TRBV7-2 and TRBJ2-7, is GAGVSQSPSNKVTEKGKDVELRCDPISGHTALYWYRQSLGQGLEFLIYFQGNSAPDKSGLPSDRFSAERTGGSVSTLTIQRTQQEDSAVYLCASSLTGGAYEQYFGPGTRLTVT.

V usage is TRBV12-5 and J usage is TRBJ2-7; tentatively, D is TRBD1 (5 bases). V lost 4 bases and J lost 3, with 13 bases in between. Per the germline V gene, CDR1 is LGHNT and CDR2 is FRNRAP. This CDR3 spans 14 amino acids. The CDR3 bases are TGTGCTAGTGGTTCTAAGGGGCTCCTCTACGAGCAGTACTTC. It translates to CASGSKGLLYEQYF.

The J gene is TRBJ1-3, the V gene TRBV9; D is unresolved. CDR3 size: 15 residues. V dropped 3 bases and J dropped 0 bases, with 10 bases sitting between them. CDR1 and CDR2 from the germline V gene are SGDLS and YYNGEE. The CDR3 nucleotides read TGTGCCAGCAGCGAGCATTCCACCTCTGGAAACACCATATATTTT. Its translation: CASSEHSTSGNTIYF.

V usage is TRBV5-1 and J usage is TRBJ1-2; D gene uncertain. Germline V CDR1 and CDR2: SGHRS, YFSETQ. The CDR3 has 14 residues. The V end was cut by 2 bases, the J end by 6 bases, with 14 bases between. The CDR3 coding sequence is TGCGCCAGCAGCTTAGGAGGGTATACCGATGGCTACACCTTC. Amino acid sequence: CASSLGGYTDGYTF.

The chain couples TRBV7-2 to TRBJ2-5; possible D gene TRBD1, 5 bases. V lost 1 base, J lost 4 bases, and 7 bases lay in between. Germline CDR1 and CDR2: SGHTA and FQGNSA. This CDR3 region has 13 residues. The CDR3 sequence: CASSLEGAETQYF. As DNA, the CDR3 is TGTGCCAGCAGCTTAGAAGGGGCAGAGACCCAGTACTTC.

The rearrangement links TRBV7-8 to TRBJ2-4, with 9 bases that match TRBD1. V lost 5 bases to trimming and J lost 4 bases; unmatched junction nucleotides: 9. The CDR3 is made up of 16 amino acids. CDR1 is SGHVS and CDR2 is FQNEAQ in the germline V gene. CDR3: CASSATPGTGKNIQYF. The DNA of the CDR3 is TGTGCCAGCAGCGCCACCCCCGGGACAGGGAAAAACATTCAGTACTTC.

The CDR3 coding sequence is TGTGCCAGCAGCTTCGCTACCCAGGGGCGAGGCTATGGCTACACCTTC. It encodes CASSFATQGRGYGYTF. J is TRBJ1-2 and V is TRBV7-4; possible D gene TRBD1, 6 bases. Trimming removed 3 bases at V and 4 bases at J, with 18 bases between. The germline CDR1 and CDR2 sequences are SGHVT and SQSDAQ. The CDR3 spans 16 residues. The whole variable domain, filled in from reference TRBV7-4 and TRBJ1-2, reads GAGVSQSPRYKVAKRGRDVALRCDSISGHVTLYWYRQTLGQGSEVLTYSQSDAQRDKSGRPSGRFSAERPERSVSTLKIQRTEQGDSAVYLCASSFATQGRGYGYTFGSGTRLTVV.

This rearrangement joins TRBV2 to TRBJ2-7; 7 bases align to TRBD2. The trim removed 8 bases at V and 2 bases at J, leaving 6 bases unmatched. CDR3 length: 13 amino acids. Germline V CDR1 and CDR2: SNHLY, FYNNEI. CDR3 protein: CASGLAETYEQYF. The CDR3 nucleotides read TGTGCCAGCGGGCTAGCGGAGACCTACGAGCAGTACTTC. Together with reference TRBV2 and TRBJ2-7, the CDR3 gives the full variable domain: EPEVTQTPSHQVTQMGQEVILRCVPISNHLYFYWYRQILGQKVEFLVSFYNNEISEKSEIFDDQFSVERPDGSNFTLKIRSTKLEDSAMYFCASGLAETYEQYFGPGTRLTVT.

Concerning this clone: The same CDR3 is also encoded by other DNA sequences in this sample. The chain recombines TRBV6-5 with TRBJ1-3, with 8 bases matching TRBD1. The ends lost 2 bases at V and 0 bases at J; junction bases unmatched: 0. This CDR3 comprises 15 residues. In germline, CDR1 is MNHEY, CDR2 SVGAGI. The CDR3 nucleotides read TGTGCCAGCAGTTACGACAGGGGCTCTGGAAACACCATATATTTT. It translates to CASSYDRGSGNTIYF.

The chain joins TRBV30 to TRBJ2-3; 9 bases are shared with TRBD2. Per the germline V gene, CDR1 is GTSNPN and CDR2 is SVGIG (reference sequence). CDR3 length equals 14 residues. V dropped 2 bases and J dropped 3; count of bases not matched to a gene: 3. The CDR3 here is CAWSSAGGTDTQYF. CDR3 nucleotides: TGTGCCTGGAGTTCGGCGGGGGGGACAGATACGCAGTATTTT.